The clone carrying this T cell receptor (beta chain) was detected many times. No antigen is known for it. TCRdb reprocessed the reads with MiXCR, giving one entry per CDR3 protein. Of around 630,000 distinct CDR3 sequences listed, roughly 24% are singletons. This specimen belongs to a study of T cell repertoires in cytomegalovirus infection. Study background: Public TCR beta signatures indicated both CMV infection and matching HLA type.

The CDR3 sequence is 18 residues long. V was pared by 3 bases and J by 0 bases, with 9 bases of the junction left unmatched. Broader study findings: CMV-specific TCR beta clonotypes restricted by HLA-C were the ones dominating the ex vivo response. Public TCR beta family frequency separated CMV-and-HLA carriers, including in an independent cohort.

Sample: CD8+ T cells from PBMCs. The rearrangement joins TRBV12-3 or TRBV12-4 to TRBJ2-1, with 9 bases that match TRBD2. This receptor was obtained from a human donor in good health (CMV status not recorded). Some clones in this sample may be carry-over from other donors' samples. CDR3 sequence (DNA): TGTGCCAGCAGTTTTTGGCCTAGCGGGAAGAGCTCCTACAATGAGCAGTTCTTC. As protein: CASSFWPSGKSSYNEQFF.